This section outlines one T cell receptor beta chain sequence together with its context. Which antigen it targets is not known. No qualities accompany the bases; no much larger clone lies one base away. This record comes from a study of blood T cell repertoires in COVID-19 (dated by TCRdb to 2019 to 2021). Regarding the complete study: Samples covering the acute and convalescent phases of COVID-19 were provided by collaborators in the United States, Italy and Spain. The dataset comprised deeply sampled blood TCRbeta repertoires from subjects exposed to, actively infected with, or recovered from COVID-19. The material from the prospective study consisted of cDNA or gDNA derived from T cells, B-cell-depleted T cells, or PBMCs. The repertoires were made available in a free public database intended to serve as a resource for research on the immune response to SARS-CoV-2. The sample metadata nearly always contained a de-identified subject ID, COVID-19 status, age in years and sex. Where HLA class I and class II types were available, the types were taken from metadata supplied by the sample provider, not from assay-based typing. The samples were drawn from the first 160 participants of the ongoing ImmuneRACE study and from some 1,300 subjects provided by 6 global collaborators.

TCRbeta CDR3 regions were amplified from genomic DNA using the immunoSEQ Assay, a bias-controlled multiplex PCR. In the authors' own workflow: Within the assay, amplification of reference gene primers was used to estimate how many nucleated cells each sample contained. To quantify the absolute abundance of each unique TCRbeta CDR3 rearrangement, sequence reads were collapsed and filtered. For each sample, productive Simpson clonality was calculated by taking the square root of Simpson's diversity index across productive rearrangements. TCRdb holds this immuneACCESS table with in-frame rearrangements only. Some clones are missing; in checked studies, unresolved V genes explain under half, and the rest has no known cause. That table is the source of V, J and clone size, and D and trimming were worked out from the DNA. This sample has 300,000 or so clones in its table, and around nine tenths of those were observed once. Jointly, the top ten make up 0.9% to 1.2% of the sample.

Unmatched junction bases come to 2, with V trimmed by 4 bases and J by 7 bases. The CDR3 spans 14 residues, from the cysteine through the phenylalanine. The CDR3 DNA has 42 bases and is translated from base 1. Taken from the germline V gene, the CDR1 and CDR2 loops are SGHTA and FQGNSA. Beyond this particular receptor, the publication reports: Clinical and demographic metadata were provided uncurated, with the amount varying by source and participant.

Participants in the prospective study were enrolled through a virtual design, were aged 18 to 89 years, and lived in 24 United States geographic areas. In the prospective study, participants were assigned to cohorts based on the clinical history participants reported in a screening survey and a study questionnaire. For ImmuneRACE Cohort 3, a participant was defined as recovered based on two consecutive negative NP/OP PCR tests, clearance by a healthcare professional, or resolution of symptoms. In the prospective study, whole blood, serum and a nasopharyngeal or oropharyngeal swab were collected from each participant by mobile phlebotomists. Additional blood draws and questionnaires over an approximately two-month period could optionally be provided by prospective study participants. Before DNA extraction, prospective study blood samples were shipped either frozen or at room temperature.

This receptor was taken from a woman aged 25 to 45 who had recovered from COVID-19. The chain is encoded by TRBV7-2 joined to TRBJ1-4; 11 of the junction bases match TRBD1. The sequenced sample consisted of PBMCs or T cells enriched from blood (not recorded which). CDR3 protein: CASSSDRGREKLFF. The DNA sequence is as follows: TGTGCCAGCAGCTCGGACAGGGGGCGTGAAAAACTGTTTTTT.